The entry below gives a single T cell receptor (beta chain) sequence along with its context. Its antigen is currently unknown. Researchers used genomic DNA as the template to profile TCR beta VDJ and CDR3. TCRdb reprocessed the reads via MiXCR and lists one record per CDR3 protein. The sample consists of approximately 57,000 distinct CDR3 sequences, around 50% of them appearing once. By flow cytometry, patients selected for sequencing had shown an expansion of CD8+CD57+ cells. There were no patients without severe acquired aplastic anemia. V was shortened by 1 base and J by 0 bases, with 9 bases between the two germline ends. The V gene's germline CDR1 is MGHDK and CDR2 SYGVNS. The CDR3 runs to 15 residues. This sample was taken from a study of CD8+CD57+ T cells in acquired aplastic anemia. Looking at the study overall: An average of roughly 3 ug of DNA was obtained from sorted CD4+ and CD8+ cells. Whole-study results and caveats: Overlapping CD8+ CDR3 repertoires of patients and controls contained some 30 shared sequences.

The sample comprised sorted CD4+, CD8+, or CD8+CD57+ T cells (not recorded which) from PBMCs. The clonotype comes from a human donor with aplastic anemia. The chain links TRBV25-1 to TRBJ1-1; tentatively, D is TRBD1 (6 bases). The DNA of the CDR3 is TGTGCCAGCAGTGAATTGGGGGACATGAACACTGAAGCTTTCTTT. Protein product: CASSELGDMNTEAFF.